Listed below are T cell receptor beta chains from one sample, sequenced in a study of OX40 agonist ivuxolimab in advanced cancers. Sequencing was performed with immunoSEQ multiplex PCR; in TCRdb, only in-frame clones are kept and a portion is missing. The sample shows under 80,000 clones, approximately 90% of them seen only once. This specimen was CD4+ or CD8+ T cells sorted from blood, taken in a trial of the OX40 agonist ivuxolimab. The receptors were gathered from an adult with an advanced solid tumor such as melanoma, head and neck, liver or kidney cancer. The CDR3 runs from the conserved cysteine through the conserved F or W.

v_call	j_call	cdr3_length	cdr3_aa
TRBV2	TRBJ1-1	13	CASSGQGATEAFF
TRBV27	TRBJ1-5	21	CASSVYVGGQGNSYSNQPQHF
TRBV9	TRBJ1-4	15	CASSGGDRINEKLFF
TRBV6-1	TRBJ2-1	17	CASSELKGLAYYNEQFF
TRBV19	TRBJ2-7	14	CASRVASGTGEQYF
TRBV5-5	TRBJ1-1	16	CASSLGQGGSYTEAFF
TRBV25-1	TRBJ2-1	15	CASSQRGGTYNEQFF
TRBV11-2	TRBJ2-1	15	CASSLSGSSYNEQFF
TRBV2	TRBJ2-7	16	CASRGTSGVSPYEQYF
TRBV11-2	TRBJ1-5	15	CASSADGDSNQPQHF
TRBV15	TRBJ1-3	16	CATSRLSGQATNTIYF
TRBV28	TRBJ1-5	15	CASRKQGAMNQPQHF
TRBV4-3	NA	15	CASSQDRGGVYEQYF
TRBV28	TRBJ2-1	15	CASSPIRDSAVKQFF
TRBV28	TRBJ2-1	15	CASSLSGTGFDEQFF
TRBV2	TRBJ1-2	13	CASSEEGFGGYTF
TRBV30	TRBJ2-7	10	CAWRVYEQYF
TRBV7-2	TRBJ1-5	13	CASSFRTNQPQHF
TRBV6-5	TRBJ1-1	13	CASSYSQAGEAFF
TRBV7-8	TRBJ2-2	11	CASSRGGELFF
TRBV7-2	TRBJ1-2	17	CASSRDRDRARDYGYTF
TRBV6-5	TRBJ1-6	15	CASSYERTGHSPLHF
TRBV5-6	TRBJ1-2	15	CASSPRQGSVDGYTF